This T cell receptor beta chain was identified during a study of shared clonotypes between healthy human individuals. This CDR3 is 15 amino acids long. CDR1 and CDR2 (germline): LGHNA, YNFKEQ. V dropped 1 base and J dropped 0 bases, with 7 bases sitting between them. Terminally differentiated effector memory CD45RA+ cells were left out of the naive CD8 fraction, which was CD45RO-negative and positively selected for CCR7. Comment on this clone: Its antigen remains unidentified.

Deep-level running was used for the assay. Produced via immunoSEQ multiplex PCR; TCRdb's table is partial and in-frame only. This sample yields hundreds of thousands of clones, of which around 95% are seen a single time; about 0.11% belongs to the top ten. The study's findings and limits: Clonotypes not shared had lower generation probabilities than those common to all four donors.

The receptor was isolated from a woman between 25 and 40 years old in good health. V and J are TRBV4-2 and TRBJ1-3, with D hard to call. The sample comprised naive CD8+ T cells sorted from blood. The CDR3 sequence: CASSQAESSGNTIYF. The CDR3 DNA sequence: TGTGCCAGCAGCCAAGCTGAGAGCTCTGGAAACACCATATATTTT.